Shown below are 28 T cell receptor beta chains from a single sample sequenced in a study of T-cell reconstitution after alpha-beta-depleted transplantation in children. Preparation of the TCRbeta library involved a method that used unique molecular identifiers. MiXCR, run by TCRdb on the PCR reads, gives a single entry per CDR3 protein. The sample has hundreds of thousands of distinct CDR3 sequences, roughly 13% seen once. Source: PBMCs, mostly from graft donor cells, taken 360 days after TCRalphabeta/CD19-depleted stem cell transplant. Receptors were obtained from a male patient between 5 and 17 years old who had a stem cell transplant for acute myeloid leukemia, so the T cells may come from the graft donor.

This chain links TRBV3-1 with TRBJ2-5; D remains unclear. This CDR3 has 12 amino acids. The V and J ends lost 4 bases and 7 bases respectively, with 10 bases between them. Germline V lookup: CDR1 LGHDT, CDR2 YNNKEL (reference sequence). CDR3 nucleotides: TGTGCCAGCAGCCGAGGATCGGCGACCCAGTACTTC. It codes for CASSRGSATQYF.

This clonotype was counted a few times. The J gene is TRBJ1-1, the V gene TRBV5-4, with 7 positions matching TRBD1. Germline trimming cut 4 bases from V and 4 bases from J; bases unmatched to any gene: 10. Germline V gives CDR1 SGHNT, CDR2 YYREEE (reference sequence). CDR3 length: 15 residues. DNA of the CDR3: TGTGCCAGCAGCCCCGACAGGGCCTCTTTCACTGAAGCTTTCTTT. Encoded protein: CASSPDRASFTEAFF.

This chain connects TRBV14 to TRBJ2-7; maybe TRBD1 (6 bases). This CDR3 is built from 14 residues. Germline-derived CDR1 and CDR2 are SGHDN and FVKESK. Trimming took 4 bases from V and 3 from J, leaving 13 bases between them. The DNA of the CDR3 is TGTGCCAGCAGCCGGACAGCCCCTTTCTACGAGCAGTACTTC. Translating it yields CASSRTAPFYEQYF.

The gene calls are TRBV29-1 and TRBJ2-7, with D possibly being TRBD1 or TRBD2 (5 bases each). Germline loops: CDR1 SQVTM, CDR2 ANQGSEA. V dropped 4 bases and J dropped 2 bases, with 9 bases sitting between them. The CDR3 has 12 residues. CDR3 region: CSVGGSPYEQYF. The CDR3 coding sequence is TGCAGCGTTGGGGGGAGCCCCTACGAGCAGTACTTC.

By share, this clonotype counts as medium-sized. As DNA, the CDR3 is TGTGCCAGCAGCTTAGCGGGGGGGGCTAGCGGGAGGGCCGTTGAGCAGTTCTTC. It yields the protein CASSLAGGASGRAVEQFF. This chain joins TRBV7-2 and TRBJ2-1; 12 nucleotides line up with TRBD2. The germline V gene encodes CDR1 SGHTA and CDR2 FQGNSA. CDR3 size: 18 residues. V shed 0 bases, J shed 9 bases, and the junction held 12 bases outside the gene matches.

The CDR3 here is CSARVGSYEQYF. CDR3 DNA: TGCAGTGCTAGAGTCGGGTCCTACGAGCAGTACTTC. V gene TRBV20-1 combines with J gene TRBJ2-7; D gene unclear. CDR1 is DFQATT, CDR2 SNEGSKA, per germline (reference sequence). The CDR3 loop spans 12 amino acids. The V end was cut by 1 base, the J end by 1 base, with 5 bases between.

The table lists this clonotype with many counts. The gene calls are TRBV5-6 and TRBJ2-3, with TRBD2 identical over 12 bases. The trim removed 1 base at V and 0 bases at J, leaving 6 bases unmatched. Germline V lookup: CDR1 SGHDT, CDR2 YYEEEE. The CDR3 is 18 amino acids. The CDR3 sequence is CASSLSSGRAASTDTQYF. The CDR3 DNA follows: TGTGCCAGCAGCTTGTCTAGCGGGAGGGCAGCTAGCACAGATACGCAGTATTTT.

This clonotype was counted between two and nine times. The gene calls are TRBV11-2 and TRBJ2-1, with 12 bases fitting TRBD2. Germline V lookup: CDR1 SGHAT, CDR2 FQNNGV. This CDR3 is built from 15 residues. V trimming: 3 bases; J trimming: 7 bases; junction bases outside the gene matches: 4. CDR3 loop: CASSLGTSGWNEQFF. Written as DNA, the CDR3 is TGTGCCAGCAGCTTGGGGACTAGCGGGTGGAATGAGCAGTTCTTC. Supplemented by reference TRBV11-2 and TRBJ2-1, the full variable domain reads EAGVAQSPRYKIIEKRQSVAFWCNPISGHATLYWYQQILGQGPKLLIQFQNNGVVDDSQLPKDRFSAERLKGVDSTLKIQPAKLEDSAVYLCASSLGTSGWNEQFFGPGTRLTVL.

This clonotype has only a few counts. V and J are TRBV12-3 or TRBV12-4 and TRBJ2-7; D is perhaps TRBD1 or TRBD2 (5 bases each). The CDR3 has 15 residues. V lost 5 bases, J lost 2 bases, and 16 bases lay in between. CDR3 nucleotide sequence: TGTGCCAGCAGTCCCGCCGGGGCTATAACCTACGAGCAGTACTTC. This sequence encodes CASSPAGAITYEQYF.

The chain uses TRBV4-3 and TRBJ2-4, with 9 bases lining up with TRBD2. The CDR3 contains 17 residues. J was trimmed by 8 bases and V by 0 bases; bases with no gene match: 11. Germline V gene data show CDR1 as LGHNA and CDR2 as YSLEER. CDR3 region: CASSQDLNPSGTHIQYF. As DNA, the CDR3 is TGCGCCAGCAGCCAAGATCTTAATCCTAGCGGGACTCACATTCAGTACTTC.

The CDR3 region has the DNA TGCGCCAGCAGCTCCGGTGGGGCAGATCTACAAGAGACCCAGTACTTC. This gives the protein CASSSGGADLQETQYF. This chain connects TRBV5-1 to TRBJ2-5, with a tentative D call TRBD1 (5 bases). The germline V and J ends were trimmed by 3 bases and 2 bases, with 17 bases remaining between them. The CDR3 length is 16 residues. Germline loops: CDR1 SGHRS, CDR2 YFSETQ. The whole variable domain, filled in from reference TRBV5-1 and TRBJ2-5, reads KAGVTQTPRYLIKTRGQQVTLSCSPISGHRSVSWYQQTPGQGLQFLFEYFSETQRNKGNFPGRFSGRQFSNSRSEMNVSTLELGDSALYLCASSSGGADLQETQYFGPGTRLLVL.

This clonotype showed up many times. The rearrangement uses TRBV7-2 and TRBJ2-5, with D uncertain. Trimming stripped 5 bases from V and 0 bases from J, with 19 bases between. Germline CDR1 is SGHTA and CDR2 is FQGNSA. CDR3 length: 17 residues. DNA of the CDR3: TGTGCCAGCAGCCCCCGTCTGGGTCGGTCGGACCAAGAGACCCAGTACTTC. Translated, it gives CASSPRLGRSDQETQYF.

This clonotype showed up just a few times. The rearrangement uses TRBV7-2 and TRBJ2-3, with D possibly being TRBD1 or TRBD2 (6 bases each). Trimming shortened V by 5 bases and J by 7 bases, and 22 bases separated the two germline ends. The CDR3 sequence is 16 residues long. The germline V gene encodes CDR1 SGHTA and CDR2 FQGNSA. This CDR3 is CASSPPRGALRHTQYF. The CDR3 DNA sequence: TGTGCCAGCAGCCCCCCGAGGGGGGCGCTCCGGCATACGCAGTATTTT. Filled out from reference TRBV7-2 and TRBJ2-3, the complete variable domain reads GAGVSQSPSNKVTEKGKDVELRCDPISGHTALYWYRQSLGQGLEFLIYFQGNSAPDKSGLPSDRFSAERTGGSVSTLTIQRTQQEDSAVYLCASSPPRGALRHTQYFGPGTRLTVL.

The chain combines TRBV18 with TRBJ2-7; D is perhaps TRBD1 (5 bases). The CDR3 totals 13 residues. The V gene's germline CDR1 is KGHSH and CDR2 LQKENI. The V gene lost 2 bases and the J gene lost 3 bases, with 8 bases spanning the gap. CDR3 in amino acids: CASSPGALYEQYF. In DNA form, the CDR3 reads TGTGCCAGCTCACCAGGGGCTCTCTACGAGCAGTACTTC.

This clonotype was seen at least ten times. The chain employs TRBV20-1 and TRBJ2-3; TRBD2 aligns across 11 bases. Unmatched junction bases numbered 14, after V lost 5 bases and J lost 4 bases. The CDR3 consists of 17 residues. From germline, CDR1 is DFQATT and CDR2 SNEGSKA (reference sequence). CDR3 coding DNA: TGCAGTGCTGATTTAGCGGGAGGGCCGATAGTGGCAGATACGCAGTATTTT. As protein: CSADLAGGPIVADTQYF.

This chain uses TRBV18 with TRBJ2-7, with 9 bases that match TRBD1. The CDR3 runs to 15 residues. V trimming: 0 bases; J trimming: 6 bases; junction bases outside the gene matches: 6. Germline V gene data show CDR1 as KGHSH and CDR2 as LQKENI. The CDR3 protein is CASSPPIQGAGEQYF. DNA of the CDR3: TGTGCCAGCTCACCACCGATACAGGGGGCTGGCGAGCAGTACTTC.

This clonotype was seen more than once but under ten times. The V and J genes are TRBV5-6 and TRBJ2-1; 9 bases agree with TRBD2. The CDR3 runs 15 residues. Germline V gene data show CDR1 as SGHDT and CDR2 as YYEEEE. The ends lost 7 bases at V and 0 bases at J; junction bases unmatched: 5. The CDR3 nucleotides are TGTGCCAGCTTGAATAGCGGGAGCTCCTACAATGAGCAGTTCTTC. Amino acids: CASLNSGSSYNEQFF.

This clonotype came up a few times. This chain connects TRBV12-3 or TRBV12-4 to TRBJ2-1; TRBD2 matches 8 bases. This CDR3 is built from 19 residues. The V segment lost 5 bases and the J segment 2 bases; nucleotides outside the gene matches: 17. The CDR3 region is CASSIVILRRLATYNEQFF. CDR3 in DNA: TGTGCCAGCAGTATTGTTATATTGCGTCGACTAGCGACCTACAATGAGCAGTTCTTC.

V gene TRBV10-3 combines with J gene TRBJ2-1; no reliable D call. CDR1 ENHRY and CDR2 SYGVKD come from the germline V gene. V was cut by 4 bases and J by 0 bases, with 7 bases left in between. The CDR3 is made up of 14 amino acids. DNA of the CDR3: TGTGCCATCAGTGTGGGTAGCTCCTACAATGAGCAGTTCTTC. It is translated as CAISVGSSYNEQFF.

This clonotype turned up a few times. The chain couples TRBV24-1 to TRBJ2-7, with D perhaps assigned TRBD1 or TRBD2 (5 bases each). Germline lookup yields CDR1 KGHDR and CDR2 SFDVKD. CDR3 size: 13 residues. V gave up 4 bases and J gave up 3 bases, with 9 bases separating them. The CDR3 DNA is TGTGCCACCAGTGACCGGGGCGGCTACGAGCAGTACTTC. Encoded protein: CATSDRGGYEQYF.

With respect to this clonotype: The junction departs from the called germline gene at one end, perhaps through a read error. The chain carries TRBV4-1 and TRBJ2-1; possibly TRBD2 for D (6 bases). CDR1 is MGHRA, CDR2 YSYEKL, per germline. This CDR3 region has 15 residues. CDR3 bases: TGTGCCAGCGGCCCGGGAGTCCTGACCTACAATGAGCAGTTCTTC. The encoded protein is CASGPGVLTYNEQFF.

The rearrangement uses TRBV7-9 and TRBJ2-3; the D is unclear. The CDR3 contains 14 residues. The germline CDR1 and CDR2 sequences are SEHNR and FQNEAQ (reference sequence). Trimming left V 1 base short and J 4 bases short, with 9 bases between. This CDR3 is CASSLEVVADTQYF. CDR3 in DNA: TGTGCCAGCAGCTTAGAGGTCGTCGCAGATACGCAGTATTTT.

The chain carries TRBV29-1 and TRBJ2-2, with 10 positions matching TRBD2. Germline V CDR1 and CDR2: SQVTM, ANQGSEA. After removal of 7 bases from V and 4 bases from J, the junction contained 12 bases not matched to a gene. CDR3 length: 16 residues. The CDR3 sequence: CSARGLAGVGTGELFF. The CDR3 DNA is TGCAGCGCCCGAGGGCTAGCGGGAGTGGGCACCGGGGAGCTGTTTTTT.

The chain has TRBV5-4 and TRBJ2-1, with a tentative D call TRBD2 (6 bases). From germline, CDR1 is SGHNT and CDR2 YYREEE (reference sequence). The CDR3 totals 16 residues. V was shortened by 0 bases and J by 3 bases, with 13 bases between the two germline ends. The CDR3 region has the DNA TGTGCCAGCAGCTTGGCCTGGCGGGGCGGCTACAATGAGCAGTTCTTC. Protein sequence: CASSLAWRGGYNEQFF.

This clonotype turned up a few times. The V call is TRBV12-3 or TRBV12-4, the J call TRBJ2-1; 7 bases map to TRBD2. After removal of 5 bases from V and 2 bases from J, the junction contained 6 bases not matched to a gene. The CDR3 is 15 amino acids. This CDR3 is CASSPREAAYNEQFF. The DNA for the CDR3 is TGTGCCAGCAGTCCACGGGAGGCTGCCTACAATGAGCAGTTCTTC.

The sample holds many counts of this clonotype. The genes are TRBV5-1 and TRBJ2-1; D may be TRBD2 (6 bases). V lost 2 bases and J 6 bases, leaving 15 bases between the germline ends. CDR1 and CDR2 from the germline V gene are SGHRS and YFSETQ. The CDR3 has 15 residues. CDR3 in DNA: TGCGCCAGCAGCTTTTCCGGGAGAGTCGGCAATGAGCAGTTCTTC. Translated: CASSFSGRVGNEQFF.

This clonotype came up a few times. The rearrangement links TRBV27 to TRBJ2-1, with TRBD2 matching over 11 bases. The V and J ends lost 3 bases and 6 bases, in that order; junction bases with no gene match: 13. Germline-derived CDR1 and CDR2 are MNHEY and SMNVEV (reference sequence). The CDR3 runs 18 residues. The CDR3, as DNA: TGTGCCAGCAGTTTCCCCTCCTTAACTAGCGGGAGAGGCAATGAGCAGTTCTTC. Residues: CASSFPSLTSGRGNEQFF.

This chain links TRBV20-1 with TRBJ2-7; tentative D call: TRBD2 (6 bases). CDR3 length equals 19 residues. The germline V gene encodes CDR1 DFQATT and CDR2 SNEGSKA (reference sequence). The ends were cut back, 3 bases at V and 0 bases at J, with 27 bases in the middle. The CDR3 loop is CSASLRDLKNRDSSYEQYF. As DNA, the CDR3 is TGCAGTGCTAGTCTGAGAGATCTGAAGAACCGGGACTCCTCCTACGAGCAGTACTTC.